Below, 2 T cell receptor beta chains from the same sample are listed, as sequenced in a study of identical twins. Using its own MiXCR run on the 5' RACE reads, TCRdb lists one record per CDR3 protein. This sample has around 1.7 million distinct CDR3 sequences, with less than 40% found just once. Source material: cord blood. These receptors were collected from a newborn girl in good health.

This clonotype has a handful of counts. The chain uses TRBV12-3 or TRBV12-4 and TRBJ2-5; 9 nucleotides align to TRBD2. This CDR3 has 16 residues. The V and J ends lost 1 base and 1 base, in that order; junction bases with no gene match: 4. The CDR3, as DNA: TGTGCCAGCAGTTTAGAGCGGGGGGCCGCCCAAGAGACCCAGTACTTC. Residues: CASSLERGAAQETQYF.

Remarks on this clonotype: A junction end diverges from the germline sequence, so it may reflect a read error. The V and J genes are TRBV6-1 and TRBJ1-6; D gene unclear. The CDR3 is 15 amino acids. The V gene's germline CDR1 is MNHNS and CDR2 SASEGT. The CDR3 region has the DNA TGTGCCAGCAGTCCCCCTCGGGGATATAATTCACCCCCCCACTTT. Protein sequence: CASSPPRGYNSPPHF.